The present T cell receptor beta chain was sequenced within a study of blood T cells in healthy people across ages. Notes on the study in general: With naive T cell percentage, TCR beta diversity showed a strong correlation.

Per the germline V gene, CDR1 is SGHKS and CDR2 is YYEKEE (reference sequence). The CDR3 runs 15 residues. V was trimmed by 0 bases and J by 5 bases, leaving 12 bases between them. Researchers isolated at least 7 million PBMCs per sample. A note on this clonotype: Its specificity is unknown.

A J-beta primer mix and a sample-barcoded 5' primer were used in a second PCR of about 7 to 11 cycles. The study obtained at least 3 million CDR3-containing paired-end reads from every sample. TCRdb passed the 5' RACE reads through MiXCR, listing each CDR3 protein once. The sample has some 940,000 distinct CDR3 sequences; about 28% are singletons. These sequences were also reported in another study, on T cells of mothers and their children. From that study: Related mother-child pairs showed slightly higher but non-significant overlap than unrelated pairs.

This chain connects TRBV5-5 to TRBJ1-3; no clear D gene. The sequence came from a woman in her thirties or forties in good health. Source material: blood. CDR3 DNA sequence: TGTGCCAGCAGCTTGGAGGGCAGGAGGCGAAACACCATATATTTT. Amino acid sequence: CASSLEGRRRNTIYF.